One and the same sample provided the 25 T cell receptor beta chains below, sequenced in a study of cytomegalovirus exposure and HLA in healthy donors. Researchers ran the PCR with 60 Vbeta and 13 Jbeta primers. TCRdb's table, derived via immunoSEQ multiplex PCR, lists solely in-frame clones and lacks some. The sample includes fewer than 250,000 clones, roughly 80% of them seen just once. Sequenced input: PBMCs. These receptors originate from a woman aged 25 to 39 in good health and CMV-seropositive.

The chain has TRBV7-2 and TRBJ1-2; 8 nucleotides agree with TRBD1. Germline lookup yields CDR1 SGHTA and CDR2 FQGNSA. J gave up 1 base and V 7 bases, and 5 bases lay outside the gene matches. This CDR3 region has 14 residues. In DNA, the CDR3 is TGTGCCAGCAACAACGGACAGGGTAACTATGGCTACACCTTC. Translated: CASNNGQGNYGYTF.

The chain uses TRBV11-2 and TRBJ1-6; TRBD1 might be the D (5 bases). CDR3 length: 14 residues. Germline lookup yields CDR1 SGHAT and CDR2 FQNNGV. V shed 5 bases and J shed 9 bases, with 14 bases lying between them. Written as DNA, the CDR3 is TGTGCCAGCAGCGGGACGGGGGGGACTTCACCCCTCCACTTT. As protein: CASSGTGGTSPLHF.

This chain links TRBV7-8 with TRBJ1-1; D is possibly TRBD1 (6 bases). The CDR3 covers 16 residues. From germline, CDR1 is SGHVS and CDR2 FQNEAQ. Trimming stripped 5 bases from V and 0 bases from J, with 16 bases between. CDR3 residues: CASSLNRVGLNTEAFF. The CDR3 coding sequence is TGTGCCAGCAGCCTCAACAGGGTAGGACTGAACACTGAAGCTTTCTTT. Variable domain in full (rest from reference TRBV7-8 and TRBJ1-1): GAGVSQSPRYKVAKRGQDVALRCDPISGHVSLFWYQQALGQGPEFLTYFQNEAQLDKSGLPSDRFFAERPEGSVSTLKIQRTQQEDSAVYLCASSLNRVGLNTEAFFGQGTRLTVV.

This chain connects TRBV5-8 to TRBJ2-5; D is possibly TRBD1 (5 bases). CDR1 SGHTS and CDR2 YDEGEE come from the germline V gene. CDR3 length: 15 residues. V lost 3 bases to trimming and J lost 1 base, with 13 bases between them. As DNA, the CDR3 is TGTGCCAGCAGCTCTGGCAGGACACCCCAAGAGACCCAGTACTTC. It codes for CASSSGRTPQETQYF.

This clone was counted many times. The chain has TRBV11-2 and TRBJ2-7; 12 positions match TRBD1. CDR1 and CDR2 from the germline V gene are SGHAT and FQNNGV. J lost 5 bases, V lost 6 bases, and 8 bases had no gene match. This CDR3 spans 15 amino acids. In DNA, the CDR3 is TGTGCCAGCAGACCCGGGACAGGGGGCGTAAACGAGCAGTACTTC. As protein: CASRPGTGGVNEQYF.

This clone has only a few counts. The chain joins TRBV11-2 to TRBJ2-7; possible D gene TRBD1, 6 bases. The CDR3 loop spans 14 amino acids. The V gene's germline CDR1 is SGHAT and CDR2 FQNNGV. V shed 3 bases and J shed 6 bases, with 15 bases lying between them. As DNA, the CDR3 is TGTGCCAGCAGCTTGGGACATGGGCGTTTCGAGCAGTACTTC. Amino acids: CASSLGHGRFEQYF.

The chain links TRBV2 to TRBJ1-2; D is perhaps TRBD1 (6 bases). The CDR3 is 14 amino acids. The V and J ends lost 0 bases and 8 bases respectively, with 13 bases between them. From germline, CDR1 is SNHLY and CDR2 FYNNEI. The CDR3 loop is CASSEAPQGGGYTF. DNA of the CDR3: TGTGCCAGCAGTGAAGCGCCACAGGGTGGGGGCTACACCTTC.

The chain is built from TRBV15 and TRBJ1-1; TRBD1 is a possible D gene (6 bases). V was clipped by 3 bases and J by 0 bases, with 14 bases between them. The CDR3 consists of 16 residues. In germline, CDR1 is LNHNV, CDR2 YYDKDF (reference sequence). The CDR3 sequence is CATSSPRQALNTEAFF. The CDR3 coding sequence is TGTGCCACCAGCAGTCCCCGACAGGCGTTGAACACTGAAGCTTTCTTT.

The gene calls are TRBV28 and TRBJ1-5, with no clear D. The V end was cut by 7 bases, the J end by 7 bases, with 17 bases between. Germline CDR1 reads MDHEN; CDR2 reads SYDVKM. This CDR3 region has 14 residues. The CDR3 loop is CASTLSSRRQPQHF. The CDR3, as DNA: TGTGCCAGCACCCTGAGTTCTCGGCGGCAGCCCCAGCATTTT.

The chain carries TRBV5-5 and TRBJ2-7; 8 positions agree with TRBD1. The length of the CDR3 is 15 residues. Germline V gene data show CDR1 as SGHKS and CDR2 as YYEKEE (reference sequence). The V and J ends lost 3 bases and 2 bases, in that order; junction bases with no gene match: 7. CDR3 bases: TGTGCCAGCAGCTCCAGACAGGGGCCTACCTACGAGCAGTACTTC. The encoded protein is CASSSRQGPTYEQYF. The whole variable domain, remainder taken from reference TRBV5-5 and TRBJ2-7, is DAGVTQSPTHLIKTRGQQVTLRCSPISGHKSVSWYQQVLGQGPQFIFQYYEKEERGRGNFPDRFSARQFPNYSSELNVNALLLGDSALYLCASSSRQGPTYEQYFGPGTRLTVT.

This sequence joins TRBV5-1 and TRBJ2-1; 8 bases match TRBD2. The CDR3 sequence is 15 residues long. Germline V gives CDR1 SGHRS, CDR2 YFSETQ. J was trimmed by 5 bases and V by 4 bases; bases with no gene match: 8. CDR3 in amino acids: CASSRGLADHNEQFF. CDR3 sequence (DNA): TGCGCCAGCAGCCGTGGACTAGCCGACCACAATGAGCAGTTCTTC.

This clone was observed a single time. V and J are TRBV5-6 and TRBJ2-4, with a weak D call TRBD2 (6 bases). The V gene's germline CDR1 is SGHDT and CDR2 YYEEEE. This CDR3 comprises 15 residues. V gave up 5 bases and J gave up 0 bases, with 12 bases separating them. In DNA, the CDR3 is TGTGCCAGCAGTTTTGGCGGGGCAGCCAAAAACATTCAGTACTTC. Protein product: CASSFGGAAKNIQYF.

V and J are TRBV10-3 and TRBJ1-5; D perhaps matches TRBD1 (6 bases). This CDR3 contains 12 residues. CDR1 ENHRY and CDR2 SYGVKD come from the germline V gene. The ends were cut back, 5 bases at V and 7 bases at J, with 9 bases in the middle. The CDR3 is CAISQGTQPQHF. In DNA form, the CDR3 reads TGTGCCATCAGTCAGGGGACCCAGCCCCAGCATTTT.

CDR3 coding DNA: TGTGCCAGCAGCCCGGCACCTAGACGGGAGCAGTACTTC. The encoded protein is CASSPAPRREQYF. The rearrangement links TRBV4-2 to TRBJ2-7; D unclear. CDR3 length: 13 amino acids. V lost 4 bases, J lost 7 bases, and 14 bases lay in between. The germline CDR1 and CDR2 sequences are LGHNA and YNFKEQ.

The chain carries TRBV15 and TRBJ2-7; the match to TRBD2 covers 8 bases. Germline-derived CDR1 and CDR2 are LNHNV and YYDKDF (reference sequence). After removal of 1 base from V and 3 bases from J, the junction contained 2 bases not matched to a gene. The CDR3 totals 14 residues. The CDR3 DNA sequence: TGTGCCACCAGCAGAGGCGGGGGGAACTACGAGCAGTACTTC. Its protein product is CATSRGGGNYEQYF.

The chain combines TRBV10-2 with TRBJ2-5, with 9 positions matching TRBD2. V dropped 6 bases and J dropped 5; count of bases not matched to a gene: 7. The CDR3 contains 14 residues. The germline V gene has CDR1 WSHSY and CDR2 SAAADI. CDR3 region: CASRSGTSLETQYF. Written as DNA, the CDR3 is TGCGCCAGCAGGTCCGGGACTAGCTTGGAGACCCAGTACTTC.

V usage is TRBV19 and J usage is TRBJ2-3; D is perhaps TRBD2 (6 bases). V was trimmed by 3 bases and J by 0 bases, leaving 10 bases between them. Germline CDR1 reads LNHDA; CDR2 reads SQIVND (reference sequence). CDR3 length equals 15 residues. CDR3 sequence: CASSMGSGSTDTQYF. DNA of the CDR3: TGTGCCAGTAGTATGGGTAGCGGCAGCACAGATACGCAGTATTTT.

As to this clone: One junction end disagrees with the germline gene, perhaps due to a read error. This rearrangement joins TRBV7-7 to TRBJ2-3; the match to TRBD1 covers 9 bases. Germline V gene sequence: CDR1 SSHAT, CDR2 FNYEAQ (reference sequence). The CDR3 totals 15 residues. The DNA of the CDR3 is TGTGCTAGCAGCTTCGGGACAGGGATCACAGATACGCAGTATTTT. Its protein product is CASSFGTGITDTQYF. Together with reference TRBV7-7 and TRBJ2-3, the CDR3 gives the full variable domain: GAGVSQSPRYKVTKRGQDVTLRCDPISSHATLYWYQQALGQGPEFLTYFNYEAQPDKSGLPSDRFSAERPEGSISTLTIQRTEQRDSAMYRCASSFGTGITDTQYFGPGTRLTVL.

V gene TRBV7-2 combines with J gene TRBJ2-1; 7 bases map to TRBD2. In germline, CDR1 is SGHTA, CDR2 FQGNSA. V dropped 5 bases and J dropped 7; count of bases not matched to a gene: 8. This CDR3 contains 14 residues. The CDR3 DNA is TGTGCCAGCAGCAAGGTTAGCGGGTTGAATGAGCAGTTCTTC. Its protein is CASSKVSGLNEQFF.

The J gene is TRBJ2-7, the V gene TRBV7-9; TRBD2 is a possible D gene (6 bases). This CDR3 has 14 residues. Trimming stripped 8 bases from V and 1 base from J, with 15 bases between. In germline, CDR1 is SEHNR, CDR2 FQNEAQ (reference sequence). CDR3 bases: TGTGCCAGCGGCCGGCGCGGGGAATCCTACGAGCAGTACTTC. This codes for CASGRRGESYEQYF. The full variable domain, in which reference TRBV7-9 and TRBJ2-7 provide the parts outside the CDR3, is DTGVSQNPRHKITKRGQNVTFRCDPISEHNRLYWYRQTLGQGPEFLTYFQNEAQLEKSRLLSDRFSAERPKGSFSTLEIQRTEQGDSAMYLCASGRRGESYEQYFGPGTRLTVT.

The chain couples TRBV18 to TRBJ1-1; tentatively, D is TRBD1 (5 bases). CDR3 length: 15 amino acids. V was shortened by 0 bases and J by 1 base, with 9 bases between the two germline ends. CDR1 and CDR2 (germline): KGHSH, LQKENI. CDR3 region: CASSPPAGWNTEAFF. The CDR3 DNA reads TGTGCCAGCTCACCACCGGCAGGGTGGAACACTGAAGCTTTCTTT.

The chain combines TRBV6-5 with TRBJ2-7; possibly TRBD1 for D (6 bases). Trimming shortened V by 5 bases and J by 4 bases, and 18 bases separated the two germline ends. The CDR3 runs to 15 residues. Germline V gives CDR1 MNHEY, CDR2 SVGAGI. The CDR3 spells CASSPRTAVGYEQYF. CDR3 nucleotides: TGTGCCAGCAGTCCTCGGACAGCCGTAGGGTACGAGCAGTACTTC.

The chain links TRBV7-2 to TRBJ2-1; D possibly corresponds to TRBD2 (7 bases). V lost 5 bases, J lost 2 bases, and 13 bases lay in between. Germline CDR1 and CDR2: SGHTA and FQGNSA. The CDR3 has 15 residues. CDR3 nucleotides: TGTGCCAGCAGCCTTGACGGGGGGCCCTACAATGAGCAGTTCTTC. Translated: CASSLDGGPYNEQFF.

This rearrangement joins TRBV4-1 to TRBJ1-4, with D possibly being TRBD1 (6 bases). Germline lookup yields CDR1 MGHRA and CDR2 YSYEKL. The ends were cut back, 5 bases at V and 11 bases at J, with 18 bases in the middle. The CDR3 loop spans 14 amino acids. This CDR3 is CASSSMGQSWKLFF. Here the CDR3 DNA reads TGCGCCAGCAGCTCTATGGGACAATCTTGGAAACTGTTTTTT.

This rearrangement joins TRBV5-1 to TRBJ2-4, with D hard to call. Trimming left V 0 bases short and J 1 base short, with 2 bases between. CDR3 size: 13 residues. Germline CDR1 SGHRS, CDR2 YFSETQ. This chain's CDR3 is CASSLAAKNIQYF. The CDR3 bases are TGCGCCAGCAGCTTGGCGGCCAAAAACATTCAGTACTTC.